These 9 T cell receptor beta chains were sequenced from one sample in a study of cytomegalovirus exposure and HLA in healthy donors. Amplification used 60 Vbeta primers and 13 Jbeta primers. Libraries were prepared by immunoSEQ multiplex PCR; TCRdb keeps only in-frame clonotypes and omits some of them. Found here are 78,000 or so clones, roughly 84% of them singletons; the top ten hold approximately 2.4%. Sequenced material: PBMCs. The receptors were sampled from a woman aged 45-65 years in good health and CMV-seronegative.

This chain joins TRBV28 and TRBJ2-7; D is possibly TRBD2 (5 bases). Germline V CDR1 and CDR2: MDHEN, SYDVKM. With 5 bases removed from V and 2 bases from J, the gap between germline ends came to 13 bases. This CDR3 spans 14 amino acids. The CDR3 bases are TGTGCCAGCAGTCCTCTAAGCGGCCCCTACGAGCAGTACTTC. This codes for CASSPLSGPYEQYF.

The chain is built from TRBV5-1 and TRBJ2-7; a weak D match, TRBD1 (6 bases). The CDR3 runs 16 residues. Trimming took 0 bases from V and 0 from J, leaving 13 bases between them. Germline V gene lookup returns CDR1 SGHRS and CDR2 YFSETQ. CDR3 DNA: TGCGCCAGCAGCTTGGGACAGGCCGTGAGCTCCTACGAGCAGTACTTC. It codes for CASSLGQAVSSYEQYF.

In its sample, this clone was seen once. V usage is TRBV5-1 and J usage is TRBJ2-5, with TRBD2 matching over 14 bases. Looked up from germline, CDR1 is SGHRS and CDR2 is YFSETQ. The CDR3 runs 17 residues. With V trimmed by 4 bases and J by 1 base, 6 bases remained unmatched. This CDR3 reads CASSPGLAGARQETQYF. CDR3 in DNA: TGCGCCAGCAGCCCGGGACTAGCGGGGGCGCGCCAAGAGACCCAGTACTTC.

The rearrangement joins TRBV6-4 to TRBJ2-2, with D maybe TRBD2 (5 bases). Trimming took off 3 bases at V and 0 bases at J, with 11 bases between the two ends. The CDR3 extends over 16 amino acids. CDR1 MRHNA and CDR2 SNTAGT come from the germline V gene. In nucleotides, the CDR3 is TGTGCCAGCAGTGAAGGCGGACTCGCGAACACCGGGGAGCTGTTTTTT. Its translation: CASSEGGLANTGELFF.

The rearrangement links TRBV9 to TRBJ2-1; D may be TRBD1 (5 bases). The V end lost 0 bases, the J end lost 7 bases, and 20 bases lay between the germline ends. Germline V CDR1 and CDR2: SGDLS, YYNGEE. The CDR3 contains 17 residues. The CDR3 protein is CASSVEAGWGSENEQFF. For the CDR3, the DNA is TGTGCCAGCAGCGTAGAGGCAGGGTGGGGTTCGGAGAATGAGCAGTTCTTC.

The CDR3 spells CASSSDTGTAGRLGGYTF. Written as DNA, the CDR3 is TGTGCCAGCAGCTCCGATACCGGGACAGCAGGACGGTTGGGTGGCTACACCTTC. This chain joins TRBV5-4 and TRBJ1-2; 7 nucleotides line up with TRBD1. V was clipped by 3 bases and J by 7 bases; unmatched bases: 21. CDR1 is SGHNT, CDR2 YYREEE, per germline (reference sequence). The CDR3 is made up of 18 amino acids.

The rearrangement uses TRBV12-5 and TRBJ1-2, with unresolved D. The length of the CDR3 is 12 residues. Germline CDR1 and CDR2: LGHNT and FRNRAP. V lost 3 bases, J lost 4 bases, and 6 bases lay in between. The CDR3 DNA sequence: TGTGCTAGTGGTTTCGCCGGCTATGGCTACACCTTC. Its translation: CASGFAGYGYTF. Filled out from reference TRBV12-5 and TRBJ1-2, the complete variable domain reads DARVTQTPRHKVTEMGQEVTMRCQPILGHNTVFWYRQTMMQGLELLAYFRNRAPLDDSGMPKDRFSAEMPDATLATLKIQPSEPRDSAVYFCASGFAGYGYTFGSGTRLTVV.

The genes are TRBV7-9 and TRBJ1-6; 10 positions match TRBD1. This CDR3 has 15 amino acids. V was clipped by 5 bases and J by 7 bases; unmatched bases: 5. Germline V gene sequence: CDR1 SEHNR, CDR2 FQNEAQ (reference sequence). CDR3 coding DNA: TGTGCCAGCAGCCTCCGGGACAGGGGAAATTCACCCCTCCACTTT. As protein: CASSLRDRGNSPLHF.

The rearrangement links TRBV5-5 to TRBJ1-3; D gene ambiguous. Looked up from germline, CDR1 is SGHKS and CDR2 is YYEKEE (reference sequence). The V end lost 4 bases, the J end lost 0 bases, and 8 bases lay between the germline ends. The CDR3 is made up of 14 amino acids. The CDR3: CASSPVFSGNTIYF. CDR3 DNA sequence: TGTGCCAGCAGCCCGGTCTTCTCTGGAAACACCATATATTTT.